These 18 T cell receptor beta chains were all obtained from the same sample, sequenced in a study of CD8 T cells in Susac syndrome. RNA amounts of 0.5 to 1 ug underwent reverse transcription with random hexamers. TCRdb processed the immunoSEQ multiplex PCR reads anew with MiXCR; each CDR3 protein has one entry. The top ten clones hold around 0.14% of a sample with roughly 180,000 distinct CDR3 sequences, around 96% of them seen once. Sequencing was carried out using CD4+ T cells from PBMCs. All receptors derive from a human donor in good health.

The V and J genes are TRBV7-2 and TRBJ2-1; D is unclear. V dropped 5 bases and J dropped 3 bases, with 8 bases sitting between them. This CDR3 is 13 amino acids long. In germline, CDR1 is SGHTA, CDR2 FQGNSA. The CDR3 DNA reads TGTGCCAGCAGCCTGCACGGCTACAATGAGCAGTTCTTC. This codes for CASSLHGYNEQFF.

The chain employs TRBV5-4 and TRBJ2-5; 14 bases align to TRBD2. Germline loops: CDR1 SGHNT, CDR2 YYREEE (reference sequence). V lost 0 bases and J lost 6; bases outside the gene matches: 13. This CDR3 spans 19 amino acids. The CDR3 here is CASSLGPGLAGAGGKTQYF. The CDR3 DNA is TGTGCCAGCAGCTTGGGCCCGGGACTAGCGGGGGCCGGGGGGAAGACCCAGTACTTC.

The rearrangement links TRBV12-3 or TRBV12-4 to TRBJ2-1, with 9 bases matching TRBD2. The CDR3 is 15 residues long. The trim removed 7 bases at V and 8 bases at J, leaving 12 bases unmatched. The CDR3 DNA reads TGTGCCAGCAAGTGGGGGCTAGCGGGGTTAGATGAGCAGTTCTTC. As protein: CASKWGLAGLDEQFF.

Here the CDR3 reads CASSTDGRGYTF. CDR3 bases: TGTGCCAGCAGTACAGACGGCAGGGGGTACACCTTC. This chain uses TRBV12-3 or TRBV12-4 with TRBJ1-2, with TRBD1 matching over 7 bases. The CDR3 totals 12 residues. V shed 5 bases, J shed 11 bases, and the junction held 8 bases outside the gene matches.

The gene calls are TRBV25-1 and TRBJ1-1, with a weak D call TRBD1 (6 bases). The germline V gene encodes CDR1 MGHDK and CDR2 SYGVNS. The germline V and J ends were trimmed by 4 bases and 4 bases, with 25 bases remaining between them. CDR3 length: 18 amino acids. CDR3 residues: CASSALGSYGQPGTEAFF. The CDR3 DNA follows: TGTGCCAGCAGTGCCCTGGGGAGTTATGGACAGCCTGGCACTGAAGCTTTCTTT.

This sequence joins TRBV28 and TRBJ1-1; 7 bases are a match to TRBD1. V dropped 8 bases and J dropped 4; count of bases not matched to a gene: 7. The CDR3 sequence is 13 residues long. Per the germline V gene, CDR1 is MDHEN and CDR2 is SYDVKM. DNA for the CDR3: TGTGCCAGCGGCCAGGGGGGGACCACTGAAGCTTTCTTT. Residues: CASGQGGTTEAFF.

This chain joins TRBV7-2 and TRBJ1-6; tentatively, D is TRBD1 (6 bases). Germline V CDR1 and CDR2: SGHTA, FQGNSA. The CDR3 loop spans 16 amino acids. Trimming left V 5 bases short and J 9 bases short, with 20 bases between. This CDR3 is CASSPVGAGTGSPLHF. DNA for the CDR3: TGTGCCAGCAGCCCCGTGGGGGCGGGAACTGGTTCACCCCTCCACTTT.

The chain carries TRBV20-1 and TRBJ1-1; TRBD1 agrees at 9 bases. CDR1 DFQATT and CDR2 SNEGSKA come from the germline V gene (reference sequence). This CDR3 spans 15 amino acids. V dropped 0 bases and J dropped 4; count of bases not matched to a gene: 6. CDR3 sequence: CSARDKDRGATEAFF. CDR3 sequence (DNA): TGCAGTGCTAGAGATAAGGACAGGGGAGCCACTGAAGCTTTCTTT.

In this sample, this clonotype turned up once. DNA of the CDR3: TGTGCCAGCAGTGAAGACATGTATCAGCCCCAGCATTTT. Its translation: CASSEDMYQPQHF. V gene TRBV2 combines with J gene TRBJ1-5; the D is unclear. The CDR3 sequence is 13 residues long. Trimming shortened V by 1 base and J by 5 bases, and 6 bases separated the two germline ends. From germline, CDR1 is SNHLY and CDR2 FYNNEI.

V is TRBV7-9 and J is TRBJ2-6; D is unclear. CDR3 length equals 17 residues. The germline gives CDR1 SEHNR, CDR2 FQNEAQ (reference sequence). Trimming removed 2 bases at V and 0 bases at J, with 11 bases between. The CDR3 here is CASSLQDPLSGANVLTF. DNA for the CDR3: TGTGCCAGCAGCTTACAGGACCCTCTCTCTGGGGCCAACGTCCTGACTTTC.

CDR3 sequence (DNA): TGTGCCAGCAGCTCCGGCGGGACAGGGCCCCGCCAAGAGACCCAGTACTTC. Translating gives CASSSGGTGPRQETQYF. The chain employs TRBV11-1 and TRBJ2-5, with TRBD1 matching 9 bases. The CDR3 sequence is 17 residues long. After removal of 4 bases from V and 1 base from J, the junction contained 10 bases not matched to a gene. Germline V CDR1 and CDR2: SGHAT, FQDESV (reference sequence).

The rearrangement links TRBV2 to TRBJ2-3, with D unclear. There are 13 residues in the CDR3. The V gene's germline CDR1 is SNHLY and CDR2 FYNNEI. The ends were cut back, 8 bases at V and 3 bases at J, with 12 bases in the middle. The CDR3 DNA reads as TGTGCCAGCGGTCGCCAGGATACAGATACGCAGTATTTT. Translated, it gives CASGRQDTDTQYF.

The chain joins TRBV28 to TRBJ1-1; D gene uncertain. Deletions cut 9 bases from V and 0 bases from J, with 14 bases between. The CDR3 is 14 amino acids. The germline V gene encodes CDR1 MDHEN and CDR2 SYDVKM. The CDR3 sequence is CASLHTLMNTEAFF. As DNA, the CDR3 is TGTGCCAGTCTTCACACACTCATGAACACTGAAGCTTTCTTT.

The chain employs TRBV14 and TRBJ1-1; D not resolved. The CDR3 runs 13 residues. Trimming took 7 bases from V and 5 from J, leaving 14 bases between them. CDR1 and CDR2 from the germline V gene are SGHDN and FVKESK. CDR3 coding DNA: TGTGCCAGCAACGACCAAAGAGGGACTGAAGCTTTCTTT. Its translation is CASNDQRGTEAFF.

The chain carries TRBV6-5 and TRBJ1-2; D not certain. The V gene lost 4 bases and the J gene lost 8 bases, with 11 bases spanning the gap. From germline, CDR1 is MNHEY and CDR2 SVGAGI. This CDR3 region has 12 residues. The CDR3 spells CASSSSRKGYTF. CDR3 nucleotides: TGTGCCAGCAGTTCTTCACGTAAGGGCTACACCTTC.

This chain joins TRBV14 and TRBJ2-3; D gene ambiguous. Germline values: CDR1 SGHDN, CDR2 FVKESK. The CDR3 loop spans 12 amino acids. The germline V and J ends were trimmed by 4 bases and 6 bases, with 8 bases remaining between them. DNA of the CDR3: TGTGCCAGCAGCCTACGGGTGGATACGCAGTATTTT. Translating gives CASSLRVDTQYF.

The chain has TRBV27 and TRBJ1-2, with TRBD1 matching 10 bases. The germline gives CDR1 MNHEY, CDR2 SMNVEV (reference sequence). The V and J ends lost 6 bases and 6 bases, in that order; junction bases with no gene match: 1. The CDR3 has 12 amino acids. CDR3 DNA: TGTGCCAGCAGGACAGGGGGCCATGGCTACACCTTC. Encoded protein: CASRTGGHGYTF.

This clonotype was seen a single time. The chain uses TRBV4-3 and TRBJ2-3; 7 bases are a match to TRBD2. CDR1 is LGHNA and CDR2 is YSLEER in the germline V gene. Germline trimming cut 4 bases from V and 4 bases from J; bases unmatched to any gene: 5. The CDR3 totals 14 residues. Here the CDR3 reads CASSLGGFADTQYF. CDR3 DNA sequence: TGCGCCAGCAGCCTCGGGGGGTTTGCAGATACGCAGTATTTT.